Each of the 5 T cell receptor beta chains below was sequenced from the same sample in a study of blood T cell repertoires in COVID-19. Only in-frame clones appear in the TCRdb table, and some are missing; sequencing was by immunoSEQ multiplex PCR. Of roughly 110,000 clones listed, 71% were seen once; the top ten hold around 0.92%. The material sequenced was peripheral blood. The receptor set was obtained from a human donor with acute or convalescent COVID-19. The donor label of this sample is uncertain.

The chain combines TRBV7-8 with TRBJ1-2, with D possibly TRBD1 on 5 matching bases. The V gene's germline CDR1 is SGHVS and CDR2 FQNEAQ. V shed 5 bases and J shed 4 bases, with 11 bases lying between them. This CDR3 is built from 13 residues. DNA of the CDR3: TGTGCCAGCAGCCCGGGGGGGGGCTATGGCTACACCTTC. Its protein is CASSPGGGYGYTF.

The chain is built from TRBV5-1 and TRBJ2-3; TRBD1 matches at 7 bases. The CDR3 extends over 15 amino acids. From germline, CDR1 is SGHRS and CDR2 YFSETQ. V shed 0 bases, J shed 1 base, and the junction held 2 bases outside the gene matches. Here the CDR3 reads CASSLGQGGTDTQYF. The CDR3 DNA follows: TGCGCCAGCAGCTTGGGACAGGGTGGCACAGATACGCAGTATTTT. The variable domain in full, completed from reference TRBV5-1 and TRBJ2-3, reads KAGVTQTPRYLIKTRGQQVTLSCSPISGHRSVSWYQQTPGQGLQFLFEYFSETQRNKGNFPGRFSGRQFSNSRSEMNVSTLELGDSALYLCASSLGQGGTDTQYFGPGTRLTVL.

CDR3 protein: CASSALAGGGDTQYF. The CDR3 DNA sequence: TGTGCCAGCAGTGCACTAGCGGGGGGGGGAGATACGCAGTATTTT. This chain links TRBV2 with TRBJ2-3, with 13 bases matching TRBD2. Germline CDR1 reads SNHLY; CDR2 reads FYNNEI. The CDR3 totals 15 residues. J gave up 5 bases and V 4 bases, and 3 bases lay outside the gene matches. The variable domain in full, completed from reference TRBV2 and TRBJ2-3, reads EPEVTQTPSHQVTQMGQEVILRCVPISNHLYFYWYRQILGQKVEFLVSFYNNEISEKSEIFDDQFSVERPDGSNFTLKIRSTKLEDSAMYFCASSALAGGGDTQYFGPGTRLTVL.

The rearrangement joins TRBV30 to TRBJ1-6; D is perhaps TRBD1 (6 bases). This CDR3 contains 13 residues. With 0 bases removed from V and 10 bases from J, the gap between germline ends came to 10 bases. Germline assignment: CDR1 GTSNPN and CDR2 SVGIG (reference sequence). Written as DNA, the CDR3 is TGTGCCTGGAGTGTACAGGGAGGGTCACCCCTCCACTTT. As protein: CAWSVQGGSPLHF.

The chain combines TRBV15 with TRBJ2-7; TRBD1 matches 8 bases. The CDR3 contains 13 residues. V was clipped by 0 bases and J by 7 bases; unmatched bases: 2. Germline values: CDR1 LNHNV, CDR2 YYDKDF (reference sequence). CDR3 nucleotides: TGTGCCACCAGCAGAGAAAGGGACAGGGAGCAGTACTTC. Translating it yields CATSRERDREQYF.